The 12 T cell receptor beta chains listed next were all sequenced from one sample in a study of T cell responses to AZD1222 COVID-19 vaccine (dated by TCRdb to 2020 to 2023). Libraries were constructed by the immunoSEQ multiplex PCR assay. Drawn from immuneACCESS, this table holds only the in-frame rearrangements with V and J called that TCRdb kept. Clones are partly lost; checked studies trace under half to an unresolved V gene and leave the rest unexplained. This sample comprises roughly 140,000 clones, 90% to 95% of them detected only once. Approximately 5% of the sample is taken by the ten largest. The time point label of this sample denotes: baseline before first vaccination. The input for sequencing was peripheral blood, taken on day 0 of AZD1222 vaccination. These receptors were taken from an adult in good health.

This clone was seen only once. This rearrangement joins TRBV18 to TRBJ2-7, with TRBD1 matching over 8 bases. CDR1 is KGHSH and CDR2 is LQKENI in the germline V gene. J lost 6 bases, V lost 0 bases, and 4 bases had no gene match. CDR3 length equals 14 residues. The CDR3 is CASSPPEDRAEQYF. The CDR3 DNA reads TGTGCCAGCTCACCACCCGAGGACAGGGCCGAGCAGTACTTC.

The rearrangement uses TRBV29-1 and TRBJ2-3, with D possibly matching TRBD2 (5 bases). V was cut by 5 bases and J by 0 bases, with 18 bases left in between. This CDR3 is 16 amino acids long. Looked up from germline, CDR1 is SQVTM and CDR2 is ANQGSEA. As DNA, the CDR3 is TGCAGCGTTAAAATATGGGAGCGCATAAGCACAGATACGCAGTATTTT. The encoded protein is CSVKIWERISTDTQYF.

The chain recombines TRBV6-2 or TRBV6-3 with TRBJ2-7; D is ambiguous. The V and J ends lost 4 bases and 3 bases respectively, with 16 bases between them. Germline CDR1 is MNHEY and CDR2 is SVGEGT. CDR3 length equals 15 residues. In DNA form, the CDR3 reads TGTGCCAGCAGTTCCCGGAGTCTCAACCACTACGAGCAGTACTTC. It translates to CASSSRSLNHYEQYF.

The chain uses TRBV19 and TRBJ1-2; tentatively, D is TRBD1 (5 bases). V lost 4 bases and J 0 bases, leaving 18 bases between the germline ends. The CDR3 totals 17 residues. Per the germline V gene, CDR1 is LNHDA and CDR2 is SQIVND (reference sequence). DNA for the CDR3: TGTGCCAGTAGTAATCCCCGGGGCGGAAGGCCTAACTATGGCTACACCTTC. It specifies CASSNPRGGRPNYGYTF.

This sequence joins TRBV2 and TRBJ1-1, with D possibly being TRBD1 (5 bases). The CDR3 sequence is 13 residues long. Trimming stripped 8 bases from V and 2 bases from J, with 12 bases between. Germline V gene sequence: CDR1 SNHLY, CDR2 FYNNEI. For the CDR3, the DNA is TGTGCCAGCCCGACAGATGCTAACACTGAAGCTTTCTTT. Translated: CASPTDANTEAFF.

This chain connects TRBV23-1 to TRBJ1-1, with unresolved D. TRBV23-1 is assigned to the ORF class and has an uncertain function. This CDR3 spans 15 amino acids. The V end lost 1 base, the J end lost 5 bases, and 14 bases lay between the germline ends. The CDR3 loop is CASSQYRGSGTEAFF. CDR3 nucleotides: TGCGCCAGCAGTCAATATCGAGGGTCCGGGACTGAAGCTTTCTTT.

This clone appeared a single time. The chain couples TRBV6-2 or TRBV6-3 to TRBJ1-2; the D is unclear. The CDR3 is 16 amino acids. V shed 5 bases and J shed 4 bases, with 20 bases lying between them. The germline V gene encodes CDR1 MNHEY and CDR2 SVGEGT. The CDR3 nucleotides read TGTGCCAGCAGTGACTTACTTCCGTCCCAAAGCTATGGCTACACCTTC. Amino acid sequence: CASSDLLPSQSYGYTF.

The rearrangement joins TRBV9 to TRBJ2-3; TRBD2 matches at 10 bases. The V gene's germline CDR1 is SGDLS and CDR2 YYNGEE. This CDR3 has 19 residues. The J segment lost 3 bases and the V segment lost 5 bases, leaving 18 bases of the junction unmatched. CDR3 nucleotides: TGTGCCAGCAGATTGCGTTGGGGGCTAGCGGGAGTCGGTACAGATACGCAGTATTTT. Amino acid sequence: CASRLRWGLAGVGTDTQYF.

The CDR3 nucleotides read TGTGCCAGCAGTGGGGCTAGCGCATTCGGCGAGCAGTACTTC. Protein: CASSGASAFGEQYF. The V and J genes are TRBV2 and TRBJ2-7; tentative D call: TRBD2 (6 bases). V was pared by 4 bases and J by 6 bases, with 16 bases between. CDR3 length equals 14 residues. Germline loops: CDR1 SNHLY, CDR2 FYNNEI.

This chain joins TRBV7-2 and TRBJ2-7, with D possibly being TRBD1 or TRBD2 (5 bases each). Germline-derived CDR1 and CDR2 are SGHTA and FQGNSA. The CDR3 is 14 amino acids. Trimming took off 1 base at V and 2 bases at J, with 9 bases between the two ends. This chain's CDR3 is CASSLVRGPYEQYF. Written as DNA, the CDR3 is TGTGCCAGCAGCTTAGTTAGGGGACCCTACGAGCAGTACTTC.

The CDR3 is CASSFGGYGYTF. The CDR3 DNA reads as TGTGCCAGCAGTTTCGGGGGCTATGGCTACACCTTC. The gene calls are TRBV6-2 or TRBV6-3 and TRBJ1-2; the D gene is possibly TRBD1 (5 bases). Trimming stripped 4 bases from V and 4 bases from J, with 7 bases between. The CDR3 spans 12 residues. Germline V gene lookup returns CDR1 MNHEY and CDR2 SVGEGT.

The CDR3 loop is CASSTSTPGATDTQYF. In nucleotides, the CDR3 is TGTGCCAGCAGCACCTCGACACCGGGGGCCACAGATACGCAGTATTTT. The chain uses TRBV11-3 and TRBJ2-3, with D perhaps matching TRBD1 or TRBD2 (6 bases each). The CDR3 has 16 amino acids. The germline V gene encodes CDR1 SGHNT and CDR2 YENEEA. V was shortened by 5 bases and J by 2 bases, with 17 bases between the two germline ends.